The clone carrying this TCR beta chain was counted many times. This specimen belongs to a study of early T cells in non-severe SARS-CoV-2 infection. MiXCR was run by TCRdb on the 5' RACE reads, yielding one entry per CDR3 protein. Of about 110,000 distinct CDR3 sequences detected, about 12% appear once; the ten largest clones hold around 3%. V shed 3 bases and J shed 1 base, with 9 bases lying between them. There are 13 residues in the CDR3. Germline V gene sequence: CDR1 SQVTM, CDR2 ANQGSEA. This TCR was sampled from an adult who was a healthcare worker with PCR-confirmed SARS-CoV-2 infection or an uninfected control (not recorded which). Material: whole blood. This chain links TRBV29-1 with TRBJ2-5, with D possibly being TRBD1 (6 bases). The CDR3 sequence: CSVDGQSQETQYF. DNA of the CDR3: TGCAGCGTTGACGGACAGAGCCAAGAGACCCAGTACTTC.